Listed below are T cell receptor beta chains from one sample, sequenced in a study of shared clonotypes between healthy human individuals. Data came from immunoSEQ multiplex PCR; TCRdb stores just in-frame clones and leaves some out. The sample shows some 2,500,000 clones, more than 85% of them seen only once. The sample taken for sequencing was naive CD4+ T cells from PBMCs. The receptors shown here come from a man aged 18 to 29 in good health. Some clones in this sample may be carry-over from other donors' samples. CDR3s include the opening cysteine and the closing phenylalanine or tryptophan. D genes are given only for firm matches. Size is omitted from some rows. Given values are once, few, many or a class for expanded clones.

clone_size	v_call	j_call	d_call	cdr3_aa	cdr3_nt
.	TRBV15	TRBJ1-5	TRBD1	CATSRDLRGTANNQPQHF	TGTGCCACCAGCAGAGATCTCCGGGGGACAGCAAACAATCAGCCCCAGCATTTT
.	TRBV9	TRBJ2-7	.	CASSVAVGPSYEQYF	TGTGCCAGCAGCGTAGCGGTAGGGCCAAGCTACGAGCAGTACTTC
.	TRBV5-1	TRBJ2-5	.	CASSSPRGSQETQYF	TGCGCCAGCAGTTCGCCGAGGGGCTCTCAAGAGACCCAGTACTTC
.	TRBV25-1	TRBJ1-1	.	CASSEGNRRTEAFF	TGTGCCAGCAGTGAGGGAAACAGGAGGACTGAAGCTTTCTTT
.	TRBV6-5	TRBJ2-7	.	CASQYGRLGYF	TGTGCCAGCCAGTACGGCCGCCTGGGGTACTTC
few	TRBV2	TRBJ1-5	TRBD1	CASSEWTGWQPQHF	TGTGCCAGCAGTGAATGGACAGGCTGGCAGCCCCAGCATTTT
.	TRBV5-1	TRBJ1-4	.	CASSGTGRINEKLFF	TGCGCCAGCAGCGGGACGGGACGGATTAATGAAAAACTGTTTTTT
.	TRBV29-1	TRBJ2-7	.	CSVSGTLSSYEQYF	TGCAGCGTTTCCGGGACATTGAGCTCCTACGAGCAGTACTTC
few	TRBV14	TRBJ1-1	.	CASSPQGNAEAFF	TGTGCCAGCAGCCCCCAGGGGAACGCTGAAGCTTTCTTT
once	TRBV7-9	TRBJ1-1	.	CASSFSSLNTEAFF	TGTGCCAGCAGCTTTTCATCACTGAACACTGAAGCTTTCTTT
once	TRBV29-1	TRBJ2-5	TRBD2	CSVSREGGAWTQYF	TGCAGCGTTTCACGGGAGGGGGGGGCTTGGACCCAGTACTTC
.	TRBV28	TRBJ2-1	.	CASSRDFNEQFF	TGTGCCAGCAGTCGCGACTTCAATGAGCAGTTCTTC
.	TRBV18	TRBJ2-4	.	CASSQGDGNIQYF	TGTGCCAGCTCACAGGGGGACGGAAACATTCAGTACTTC
.	TRBV28	TRBJ2-5	TRBD2	CASSPAGAGGRQETQYF	TGTGCCAGCAGTCCCGCGGGAGCGGGAGGTCGTCAAGAGACCCAGTACTTC
.	TRBV30	TRBJ1-5	.	CAWNRPELNQPQHF	TGTGCCTGGAACCGACCGGAACTTAATCAGCCCCAGCATTTT
.	TRBV28	TRBJ2-7	.	CASSLLLPYEQYF	TGTGCCAGCAGTTTATTGTTGCCCTACGAGCAGTACTTC
.	TRBV7-2	TRBJ2-3	.	CASSADFTDTQYF	TGTGCCAGCAGCGCGGACTTCACAGATACGCAGTATTTT
.	TRBV5-1	TRBJ2-5	.	CASSPASETQYF	TGCGCCAGCAGCCCAGCCTCGGAGACCCAGTACTTC
.	TRBV28	TRBJ1-2	.	CASSALGRGKDYGYTF	TGTGCCAGCAGTGCCCTGGGCCGGGGTAAGGACTATGGCTACACCTTC
.	TRBV5-1	TRBJ2-3	.	CASSLRRESDTQYF	TGCGCCAGCAGCTTAAGGCGGGAAAGCGATACGCAGTATTTT
.	TRBV6-6	TRBJ2-7	.	CASRPSTSRFGEQYF	TGTGCCTCACGGCCTTCAACTAGCCGATTCGGCGAGCAGTACTTC
.	TRBV7-9	TRBJ2-1	TRBD2	CASSKPGLANNEQFF	TGTGCCAGCAGCAAACCGGGACTAGCGAACAATGAGCAGTTCTTC
.	TRBV10-3	TRBJ2-5	TRBD2	CAISDSGLAGETQYF	TGTGCCATCAGTGACTCGGGACTAGCGGGAGAGACCCAGTACTTC
.	TRBV4-3	TRBJ2-1	TRBD2	CASSRLAGRGEQFF	TGCGCCAGCAGCCGACTAGCGGGACGGGGTGAGCAGTTCTTC
.	TRBV7-2	TRBJ2-1	.	CASSLNPPGRLYNEQFF	TGTGCCAGCAGCTTAAACCCCCCCGGAAGGTTGTACAATGAGCAGTTCTTC
.	TRBV7-9	TRBJ2-7	TRBD2	CASSLGLADYEQYF	TGTGCCAGCAGCTTAGGGCTAGCGGACTACGAGCAGTACTTC
.	TRBV7-7	TRBJ1-4	.	CASSPGGTNEKLFF	TGTGCCAGCAGCCCCGGGGGTACTAATGAAAAACTGTTTTTT
.	TRBV7-6	TRBJ2-1	.	CASSSVGWEQPTIYNEQFF	TGTGCCAGCAGCTCTGTGGGGTGGGAGCAGCCGACAATTTACAATGAGCAGTTCTTC
.	TRBV7-8	TRBJ2-1	TRBD2	CASTKRGTSGNNEQFF	TGTGCCAGCACCAAAAGGGGGACTAGCGGAAACAATGAGCAGTTCTTC
.	TRBV28	TRBJ2-7	TRBD1	CASRQGGFYEQYF	TGTGCCAGCAGACAGGGGGGTTTCTACGAGCAGTACTTC
once	TRBV11-3	TRBJ2-7	.	CASSELAGDREEQYF	TGTGCCAGCAGCGAGTTGGCAGGGGATCGAGAGGAGCAGTACTTC
.	TRBV18	TRBJ2-3	.	CASSPSGSVRDTQYF	TGTGCCAGCTCACCTAGCGGTTCCGTCCGGGATACGCAGTATTTT
.	TRBV5-1	TRBJ2-7	.	CASSSGDSGVEQYF	TGCGCCAGCAGCTCCGGGGACTCGGGCGTCGAGCAGTACTTC
.	TRBV7-9	TRBJ1-2	.	CASSSKLREAQAEFYGYTF	TGTGCCAGCAGCTCTAAACTTCGGGAGGCTCAGGCCGAGTTCTATGGCTACACCTTC
.	TRBV7-8	TRBJ1-1	.	CASSQTGRAENTEAFF	TGTGCCAGCAGCCAAACAGGGCGGGCGGAGAACACTGAAGCTTTCTTT